This is a list of T cell receptor beta chains from one sample in a study of blood T cell repertoires in COVID-19. TCRdb's table, derived via immunoSEQ multiplex PCR, lists solely in-frame clones and lacks some. Of a few hundred thousand clones listed, 90% are singletons. Sequencing was performed on peripheral blood. All receptors come from a woman aged 30 to 39 with COVID-19, enrolled during active disease. Both conserved end residues are part of each CDR3. A D gene is named only where the DNA matches it firmly. Not every row has a clone size; where given, it reads once, few, many or a size class.

>TRBJ1-1|NA|TRBV27|NA
TGTGCCAGCAGTCAATACAACCCCCTTGAAGCTTTCTTT
CASSQYNPLEAFF
>TRBJ1-5|NA|TRBV29-1|TRBD1
TGCAGCGTCGTCACAGGGGCCGGTGGTCCCCAGCATTTT
CSVVTGAGGPQHF
>TRBJ2-3|NA|TRBV12-3/TRBV12-4|TRBD1
TGTGCCAGCAGTACCGACCGGGACAGGGAACAGTATTTT
CASSTDRDREQYF
>TRBJ1-6|NA|TRBV5-5|NA
TGTGCCAGCATGCTTTGGGAGAGATCACCCCTCCACTTT
CASMLWERSPLHF
>TRBJ2-7|NA|TRBV10-3|TRBD1
TGTGCCATCAGGTCGGGACAGGAGACCTACGAGCAGTACTTC
CAIRSGQETYEQYF
>TRBJ2-1|NA|TRBV19|TRBD2
TGTGCCAGTAGTATAGGGACTAGCGCGGGCAATGAGCAGTTCTTC
CASSIGTSAGNEQFF
>TRBJ2-1|NA|TRBV30|NA
TGTGCCTGGAGTGTAGGGGTCGGAGGGGCCAATTCCCCCGAGTTCTTC
CAWSVGVGGANSPEFF
>TRBJ2-1|NA|TRBV20-1|NA
TGCAGTGCTAGTAGGCGGGGTCATTTCTACAATGAGCAGTTCTTC
CSASRRGHFYNEQFF
>TRBJ1-6|NA|TRBV28|NA
TGTGCCAGCAGTTTGGTAGAGGGATCACCCCTCCACTTT
CASSLVEGSPLHF
>TRBJ1-6|NA|TRBV21-1|NA
TGTGCCAGCAGCAAACATTCCAGCTCCTATAATTCACCCCTCCACTTT
CASSKHSSSYNSPLHF
>TRBJ1-1|NA|TRBV7-9|NA
TGTGCCGGGGTCGGGGGTAGCGCTGAAGCTTTCTTT
CAGVGGSAEAFF
>TRBJ1-2|NA|TRBV5-1|NA
TGCGCCAGCAGCTTCAGGGAAGGCGGCGACTATGGCTACACCTTC
CASSFREGGDYGYTF
>TRBJ1-1|few|TRBV5-8|NA
TGTGCCAGCAGCTTGTTCATGGCATTTAACACTGAAGCTTTCTTT
CASSLFMAFNTEAFF
>TRBJ1-4|NA|TRBV19|TRBD1
TGTGCCAGTCAACAGGGGGCGAGGGAAAAACTGTTTTTT
CASQQGAREKLFF
>TRBJ2-7|once|TRBV28|TRBD1
TGTGCCAGCAGTTTAGGGACAGGAGGCTACGAGCAGTACTTC
CASSLGTGGYEQYF
>TRBJ2-5|NA|TRBV5-4|TRBD2
TGTGCCAGCTCGCGGACTAGCGGAGGGGGGGAGACCCAGTACTTC
CASSRTSGGGETQYF
>TRBJ1-5|few|TRBV19|NA
TGTGCCAGTAATCTACAGGACGCACAGCCCCAGCATTTT
CASNLQDAQPQHF
>TRBJ2-5|once|TRBV4-1|TRBD2
TGCGCCAGCAGCCAACAACTAGCGGGCAAGACCCAGTACTTC
CASSQQLAGKTQYF
>TRBJ1-1|once|TRBV11-2|TRBD1
TGTGCCAGCAGCTTATGGACAGGGAACACTGAAGCTTTCTTT
CASSLWTGNTEAFF
>TRBJ1-5|NA|TRBV7-9|NA
TGTGCCAGCAGCTTAGCCTCCAGCGGCCGCAATCAGCCCCAGCATTTT
CASSLASSGRNQPQHF
>TRBJ1-2|NA|TRBV7-2|TRBD1
TGTGCCAGCAGCGGACAGGGGCGAAATAACTATGGCTACACCTTC
CASSGQGRNNYGYTF
>TRBJ2-1|once|TRBV7-3|TRBD2
TGTGCCAGCAGCCCGGGGAGGGCCTACAATGAGCAGTTCTTC
CASSPGRAYNEQFF
>TRBJ2-6|NA|TRBV11-2|TRBD1
TGTGCCAGCAGCTCTTTGACAGGGACAATCTCTGGGGCCAACGTCCTGACTTTC
CASSSLTGTISGANVLTF
>TRBJ2-5|NA|TRBV28|NA
TGTGCCACCAGACACCGTTCGAAGGAGGAGCGAGAGACCCAGTACTTC
CATRHRSKEERETQYF
>TRBJ1-3|once|TRBV10-3|NA
TGTGCCATCAGAAACGTCGGAGGTTTGGGTGGAAACACCATATATTTT
CAIRNVGGLGGNTIYF
>TRBJ1-2|NA|TRBV12-3/TRBV12-4|TRBD1
TGTGCCAGCAGCGCGGACAGGGTCTATGGCTACACCTTC
CASSADRVYGYTF
>TRBJ2-7|NA|TRBV6-5|NA
TGTGCCAGCAGTTATAGCTGGAGTGGCGAGCAGTACTTC
CASSYSWSGEQYF
>TRBJ1-3|NA|TRBV19|NA
TGTGCCAGTAAGGAGGCGGCCTCTGGAAACACCATATATTTT
CASKEAASGNTIYF
>TRBJ2-3|NA|TRBV6-6|TRBD2
TGTGCCAGCAGCGGACTAGCGGGTCCCACAGATACGCAGTATTTT
CASSGLAGPTDTQYF
>TRBJ2-1|NA|TRBV4-3|NA
TGCGCCAGCAGCCCCGGGACAAGATCCTACAATGAGCAGTTCTTC
CASSPGTRSYNEQFF
>TRBJ2-7|NA|TRBV7-8|TRBD1
TGTGCCAGCAGTCAACAGGGGATCGTATACGAGCAGTACTTC
CASSQQGIVYEQYF
>TRBJ2-2|once|TRBV3-1/TRBV3-2|TRBD2
TGTGCCAGCAGCCAAGGGATTAGCGGGGACATAAACACCGGGGAGCTGTTTTTT
CASSQGISGDINTGELFF
>TRBJ2-6|NA|TRBV6-1|TRBD2
TGTGCCAGCAGTGCCCTAGCGGGATATTCTGGGGCCAACGTCCTGACTTTC
CASSALAGYSGANVLTF
>TRBJ2-5|NA|TRBV4-1|TRBD1
TGCGCCAGCACTCCAGGGGGTCCGGGTTTTAGGGAGACCCAGTACTTC
CASTPGGPGFRETQYF
>TRBJ1-6|NA|TRBV6-5|TRBD1
TGTGCCAGCAGTTACGGTCGACAGGGGAACTCACCCCTCCACTTT
CASSYGRQGNSPLHF
>TRBJ1-2|once|TRBV15|TRBD1
TGTGCCACCAGCAGAGATGAGGGGGCCAGCTATGGCTACACCTTC
CATSRDEGASYGYTF
>TRBJ1-3|NA|TRBV10-3|NA
TGTGCCAGCCAACAGGGTCCTGGAAACACCATATATTTT
CASQQGPGNTIYF
>TRBJ2-1|NA|TRBV6-5|NA
TGTGCCAGCAGGATATCAGGGGGGATCTACAATGAGCAGTTCTTC
CASRISGGIYNEQFF
>TRBJ2-2|NA|TRBV6-2/TRBV6-3|TRBD2
TGTGCCAGCAGTTACGAGCGGGAGGAATCCGGGGAGCTGTTTTTT
CASSYEREESGELFF
>TRBJ1-1|once|TRBV28|NA
TGTGCCAGCGAAACAGGGAACACTGAAGCTTTCTTT
CASETGNTEAFF
>TRBJ2-1|NA|TRBV18|TRBD2
TGTGCCAGCTCACCCCCGGGACTAGCGGGAGGTGAAGAGCAGTTCTTC
CASSPPGLAGGEEQFF
>TRBJ2-3|NA|TRBV3-1/TRBV3-2|TRBD1
TGTGCCAGCGGTTCCACCACAGGGGTCGGCACAGATACGCAGTATTTT
CASGSTTGVGTDTQYF
>TRBJ1-4|NA|TRBV6-5|NA
TGTGCCAGCAGCGCCCTCGGGCAGGGAAGTGAAAAACTGTTTTTT
CASSALGQGSEKLFF
>TRBJ1-2|NA|TRBV28|NA
TGTGCCAGCAGTTTATTCCCCAGGGCCGGTGGGAACTATGGCTACACCTTC
CASSLFPRAGGNYGYTF
>TRBJ2-1|NA|TRBV6-2/TRBV6-3|TRBD2
TGTGCCAGCAGCCAGCAACGAGCGGGAGGGTCCTACAATGAGCAGTTCTTC
CASSQQRAGGSYNEQFF
>TRBJ2-1|NA|TRBV19|TRBD1
TGTGCCAGTAGGCCTTGGGGACAGGGGGTATCTAGGGAGCAGTTCTTC
CASRPWGQGVSREQFF
>TRBJ1-2|many|TRBV11-2|TRBD1
TGTGCCAGCAGCTCACAACAGGGGGCCGGTGGCTACACCTTC
CASSSQQGAGGYTF
>TRBJ2-5|NA|TRBV28|TRBD2
TGTGCCAGCAGTCCCACCCAGAGCGGGAGCGGGGAGACCCAGTACTTC
CASSPTQSGSGETQYF
>TRBJ2-5|NA|TRBV28|TRBD2
TGTGCCAGCAGGGCTAGCGGGGGCCGAGGAGAGACCCAGTACTTC
CASRASGGRGETQYF
>TRBJ2-7|once|TRBV6-5|NA
TGTGCCAGCACAGCAGGGAATTCCTACGAGCAGTACTTC
CASTAGNSYEQYF
>TRBJ1-3|NA|TRBV18|NA
TGTGCCAGCTCACCGAAACGAGGGGGGGCAGGCGGAAACACCATATATTTT
CASSPKRGGAGGNTIYF
>TRBJ1-5|NA|TRBV4-1|NA
TGCGCCAGCAGCCAAGATTGGGGGCGGCAGCCCCAGCATTTT
CASSQDWGRQPQHF
>TRBJ2-7|once|TRBV5-1|TRBD2
TGCGCCAGCAGCCCGCTGACTAGCGGGAGCTCCTACGAGCAGTACTTC
CASSPLTSGSSYEQYF
>TRBJ1-2|NA|TRBV5-4|NA
TGTGCCAGCAGCTTGGAACAGGGCTTCGGTGGCTACACCTTC
CASSLEQGFGGYTF